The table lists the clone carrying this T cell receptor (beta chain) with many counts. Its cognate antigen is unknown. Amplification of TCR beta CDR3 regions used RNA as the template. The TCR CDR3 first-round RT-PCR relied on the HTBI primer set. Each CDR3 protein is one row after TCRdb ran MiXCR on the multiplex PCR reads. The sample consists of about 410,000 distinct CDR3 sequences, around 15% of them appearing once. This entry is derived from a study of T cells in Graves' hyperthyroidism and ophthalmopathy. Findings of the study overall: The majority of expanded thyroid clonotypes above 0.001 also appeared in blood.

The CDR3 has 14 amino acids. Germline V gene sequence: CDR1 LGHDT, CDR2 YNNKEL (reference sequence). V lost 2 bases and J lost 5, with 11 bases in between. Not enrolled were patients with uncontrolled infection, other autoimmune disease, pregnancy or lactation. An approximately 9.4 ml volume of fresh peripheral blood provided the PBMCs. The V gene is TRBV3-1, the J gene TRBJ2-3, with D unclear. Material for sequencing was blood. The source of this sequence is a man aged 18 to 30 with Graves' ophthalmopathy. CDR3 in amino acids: CASSQFSREDTQYF. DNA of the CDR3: TGTGCCAGCAGCCAATTTTCTAGAGAAGATACGCAGTATTTT.